Listed here are 21 T cell receptor beta chains from one sample, sequenced in a study of T cell repertoires in cytomegalovirus infection (dated by TCRdb to between 2017 and 2020). The antigens these receptors bind are not known. TCRdb shows the sequencer as Illumina HiSeq 1500. TCRdb reran the public reads through fastp at Q25 and MiXCR, keeping productive beta chains. Each entry is one CDR3 protein sequence, shown with its most common DNA and genes. The sample profile shows some 800,000 distinct CDR3 sequences; about 27% of them were found once. The ten largest account for roughly 13% of the sample. The treatment or condition tag for this specimen amounts to: in vitro stimulation with specific CMV peptide epitopes to enrich CMV-specific T cells. The source material was cultured CD8+ T cells from PBMCs, sampled from culture after CMV antigen stimulation. Every receptor here comes from a human donor in good health (CMV status not recorded). Some clones in this sample may be carry-over from other donors' samples.

This clonotype turned up a few times. The rearrangement uses TRBV6-5 and TRBJ1-2; 11 nucleotides align to TRBD1. In germline, CDR1 is MNHEY, CDR2 SVGAGI. V lost 7 bases, J lost 6 bases, and 7 bases stayed unmatched. The CDR3 extends over 14 amino acids. The CDR3: CASNPGTGGDGYTF. CDR3 sequence (DNA): TGTGCCAGCAACCCCGGGACAGGGGGAGATGGCTACACCTTC.

The chain couples TRBV6-8 to TRBJ1-1, with a weak D call TRBD1 (6 bases). CDR1 and CDR2 from the germline V gene are MNHGY and SAAAGT. V lost 6 bases, J lost 1 base, and 18 bases lay in between. CDR3 length: 16 amino acids. CDR3 bases: TGTGCCAGCAGCCCCGGGGGCGGGGGGCGGAACACTGAAGCTTTCTTT. The encoded protein is CASSPGGGGRNTEAFF.

The chain joins TRBV27 to TRBJ2-4; D is perhaps TRBD1 (5 bases). The length of the CDR3 is 13 residues. Germline assignment: CDR1 MNHEY and CDR2 SMNVEV (reference sequence). The V end lost 2 bases, the J end lost 6 bases, and 8 bases lay between the germline ends. The CDR3 reads CASSLATANIQYF. The CDR3 DNA follows: TGTGCCAGCAGTTTAGCGACAGCAAACATTCAGTACTTC.

This chain uses TRBV29-1 with TRBJ2-3; 8 bases line up with TRBD2. V trimming: 2 bases; J trimming: 0 bases; junction bases outside the gene matches: 4. Germline-derived CDR1 and CDR2 are SQVTM and ANQGSEA. The CDR3 sequence is 15 residues long. CDR3 bases: TGCAGCGTTGAAACTAGCGGAGATAGCACAGATACGCAGTATTTT. Its protein is CSVETSGDSTDTQYF.

This clonotype was observed at least ten times. The V and J genes are TRBV6-2 or TRBV6-3 and TRBJ2-7, with 9 bases lining up with TRBD2. Germline CDR1 is MNHEY and CDR2 is SVGEGT. CDR3 length: 17 residues. CDR3 amino acids: CASSSFWERGADYKQYV. CDR3 nucleotide sequence: TGTGCCAGCAGTTCCTTCTGGGAGCGGGGGGCCGACTACAAGCAGTACGTC.

A remark on this clonotype: This clone may be a read error of a much larger clone one base away. The chain combines TRBV7-8 with TRBJ1-5, with TRBD1 matching over 9 bases. The germline V gene has CDR1 SGHVS and CDR2 FQNEAQ. The CDR3 is 14 amino acids. CDR3 loop: CTSSYRQGGQPQHF. DNA of the CDR3: TGTACCAGCAGCTATCGACAGGGGGGTCAGCCCCAGCATTTT.

This chain uses TRBV27 with TRBJ1-2, with D tentatively TRBD1 (6 bases). Germline lookup yields CDR1 MNHEY and CDR2 SMNVEV (reference sequence). V lost 3 bases and J 1 base, leaving 9 bases between the germline ends. This CDR3 region has 14 residues. DNA of the CDR3: TGTGCCAGCAGTTTCGACAGGAGTAACTATGGCTACACCTTC. It specifies CASSFDRSNYGYTF.

This clonotype has a handful of counts. This chain joins TRBV2 and TRBJ1-2, with D hard to call. The CDR3 consists of 16 residues. Looked up from germline, CDR1 is SNHLY and CDR2 is FYNNEI. V lost 0 bases and J lost 7, with 18 bases in between. The CDR3 nucleotides read TGTGCCAGCAGTGAAGCTTTCCGGGCGCGCGTAGGTGGCTACACCTTC. Translating it yields CASSEAFRARVGGYTF. Full variable domain (remainder filled in from reference TRBV2 and TRBJ1-2): EPEVTQTPSHQVTQMGQEVILRCVPISNHLYFYWYRQILGQKVEFLVSFYNNEISEKSEIFDDQFSVERPDGSNFTLKIRSTKLEDSAMYFCASSEAFRARVGGYTFGSGTRLTVV.

This clonotype has more than one count but fewer than ten. Sequence at one end of the junction differs from germline and may be a read error. The rearrangement joins TRBV7-6 to TRBJ1-1; D is uncertain. Germline V gives CDR1 SGHVS, CDR2 FNYEAQ. The CDR3 sequence is 13 residues long. CDR3 in amino acids: CASRFLVNTEAFF. Written as DNA, the CDR3 is TGTGCCAGCCGCTTTTTGGTGAACACTGAAGCTTTCTTT.

The chain combines TRBV3-1 with TRBJ2-7; 10 bases align to TRBD2. The CDR3 is 16 amino acids. The V segment lost 0 bases and the J segment 4 bases; nucleotides outside the gene matches: 6. Per the germline V gene, CDR1 is LGHDT and CDR2 is YNNKEL (reference sequence). The CDR3 protein is CASSQEASGGLYEQYF. CDR3 DNA sequence: TGTGCCAGCAGCCAAGAGGCTAGCGGGGGTCTTTACGAGCAGTACTTC.

The J gene is TRBJ1-1, the V gene TRBV15; no reliable D call. The length of the CDR3 is 13 residues. In germline, CDR1 is LNHNV, CDR2 YYDKDF (reference sequence). V lost 3 bases and J 1 base, leaving 6 bases between the germline ends. CDR3 loop: CATSSNGNTEAFF. The CDR3 DNA reads as TGTGCCACCAGCAGTAATGGGAACACTGAAGCTTTCTTT.

This clonotype has only a few counts. The chain is built from TRBV7-6 and TRBJ2-1, with 7 bases that match TRBD2. V was clipped by 0 bases and J by 3 bases; unmatched bases: 2. Germline V lookup: CDR1 SGHVS, CDR2 FNYEAQ. The CDR3 has 15 amino acids. The CDR3 region is CASSLAGLVYNEQFF. CDR3 sequence (DNA): TGTGCCAGCAGCTTAGCCGGACTAGTCTACAATGAGCAGTTCTTC.

This clonotype was counted between two and nine times. The CDR3: CASSHLGGGWNTEAFF. CDR3 DNA: TGTGCCAGCAGCCACTTGGGGGGGGGTTGGAACACTGAAGCTTTCTTT. The chain recombines TRBV27 with TRBJ1-1; D is possibly TRBD1 (5 bases). CDR1 and CDR2 from the germline V gene are MNHEY and SMNVEV (reference sequence). The germline V and J ends were trimmed by 6 bases and 1 base, with 18 bases remaining between them. The length of the CDR3 is 16 residues.

The chain is built from TRBV9 and TRBJ2-2, with TRBD2 matching over 12 bases. J lost 4 bases, V lost 3 bases, and 4 bases had no gene match. Germline values: CDR1 SGDLS, CDR2 YYNGEE. The CDR3 has 16 residues. The CDR3 region has the DNA TGTGCCAGCAGCGCTAGCGGGGGGGTAAGCACCGGGGAGCTGTTTTTT. It encodes CASSASGGVSTGELFF.

V and J are TRBV7-9 and TRBJ1-1; 9 bases fit TRBD1. Germline V gene sequence: CDR1 SEHNR, CDR2 FQNEAQ (reference sequence). With 1 base clipped from V and 3 bases from J, the junction kept 6 bases outside the gene matches. This CDR3 comprises 16 residues. CDR3 nucleotides: TGTGCCAGCAGCTTAGACGAACAGGGGGCTGACACTGAAGCTTTCTTT. Protein: CASSLDEQGADTEAFF.

The CDR3 DNA sequence: TGTGCCAGCAGTTTTCTCCCCGGGAGCTCCTACAATGAGCAGTTCTTC. Encoded protein: CASSFLPGSSYNEQFF. V gene TRBV28 combines with J gene TRBJ2-1; perhaps TRBD2 as D (6 bases). Germline V CDR1 and CDR2: MDHEN, SYDVKM. The CDR3 loop spans 16 amino acids. V was shortened by 3 bases and J by 0 bases, with 12 bases between the two germline ends. Drawing the rest from reference TRBV28 and TRBJ2-1, the complete variable domain is DVKVTQSSRYLVKRTGEKVFLECVQDMDHENMFWYRQDPGLGLRLIYFSYDVKMKEKGDIPEGYSVSREKKERFSLILESASTNQTSMYLCASSFLPGSSYNEQFFGPGTRLTVL.

V usage is TRBV11-2 and J usage is TRBJ1-2, with TRBD1 matching over 7 bases. There are 17 residues in the CDR3. V trimming: 5 bases; J trimming: 0 bases; junction bases outside the gene matches: 12. Germline CDR1 SGHAT, CDR2 FQNNGV. In DNA, the CDR3 is TGTGCCAGCAGCCAACGGTATACAGGGGCGACTAACTATGGCTACACCTTC. It encodes CASSQRYTGATNYGYTF.

This clonotype has a handful of counts. The chain has TRBV6-5 and TRBJ2-2; TRBD2 agrees at 9 bases. Germline trimming cut 11 bases from V and 6 bases from J; bases unmatched to any gene: 13. CDR1 and CDR2 (germline): MNHEY, SVGAGI. This CDR3 has 15 amino acids. CDR3 in DNA: TGTGCCTCTTGGGGGCGGGGGGGGAATGCCGGGGAGCTGTTTTTT. Amino acids: CASWGRGGNAGELFF.

The table lists this clonotype with many counts. V is TRBV27 and J is TRBJ2-3; 7 bases map to TRBD1. There are 16 residues in the CDR3. V was pared by 7 bases and J by 3 bases, with 13 bases of the junction left unmatched. Looked up from germline, CDR1 is MNHEY and CDR2 is SMNVEV (reference sequence). CDR3 sequence: CASMVPGQGETDTQYF. The CDR3 DNA reads as TGTGCCAGCATGGTCCCCGGTCAGGGGGAGACAGATACGCAGTATTTT.

This clonotype was seen more than once but under ten times. The genes are TRBV12-3 or TRBV12-4 and TRBJ1-1; possibly TRBD1 for D (5 bases). Trimming shortened V by 0 bases and J by 1 base, and 12 bases separated the two germline ends. The CDR3 is made up of 16 amino acids. The CDR3 reads CASSLAADSSNTEAFF. CDR3 in DNA: TGTGCCAGCAGTTTAGCGGCCGACAGTTCGAACACTGAAGCTTTCTTT.

The CDR3 DNA sequence: TGTGCCAGCAGCAACCGGGACAGGCCAGATACGCAGTATTTT. Its protein is CASSNRDRPDTQYF. The chain couples TRBV7-9 to TRBJ2-3; TRBD1 matches 8 bases. V trimming: 5 bases; J trimming: 4 bases; junction bases outside the gene matches: 5. This CDR3 contains 14 residues. Germline V gives CDR1 SEHNR, CDR2 FQNEAQ (reference sequence).